The 9 T cell receptor beta chains in this list originate from one sample, sequenced in a study of T cells in Graves' hyperthyroidism and ophthalmopathy. TCR beta CDR3 sequences were amplified from RNA transcripts. TCR CDR3 regions were first amplified by RT-PCR with HTBI primers. Each CDR3 protein is one row after TCRdb ran MiXCR on the multiplex PCR reads. Counted here are nearly 600,000 distinct CDR3 sequences, more than 11% occurring once; the ten biggest clones make up 5.5% to 7.5%. Sequenced sample: blood. All receptors derive from a woman in her twenties or thirties with Graves' hyperthyroidism that later progressed to Graves' ophthalmopathy.

This clonotype was counted at least ten times. V usage is TRBV3-1 and J usage is TRBJ1-1; maybe TRBD1 (5 bases). This CDR3 is built from 14 residues. Deletions cut 3 bases from V and 2 bases from J, with 10 bases between. CDR1 and CDR2 from the germline V gene are LGHDT and YNNKEL (reference sequence). The DNA for the CDR3 is TGTGCCAGCAGCCAGGGGCCAGGCAACACTGAAGCTTTCTTT. It encodes CASSQGPGNTEAFF.

This clonotype was picked up many times. The V and J genes are TRBV7-2 and TRBJ2-3; D is possibly TRBD1 (6 bases). The CDR3 runs 16 residues. The germline gives CDR1 SGHTA, CDR2 FQGNSA. V lost 3 bases and J 3 bases, leaving 16 bases between the germline ends. The CDR3 sequence is CASSFEGGLGTDTQYF. The CDR3 region has the DNA TGTGCCAGCAGCTTTGAAGGGGGTTTAGGTACAGATACGCAGTATTTT. Filled out from reference TRBV7-2 and TRBJ2-3, the complete variable domain reads GAGVSQSPSNKVTEKGKDVELRCDPISGHTALYWYRQSLGQGLEFLIYFQGNSAPDKSGLPSDRFSAERTGGSVSTLTIQRTQQEDSAVYLCASSFEGGLGTDTQYFGPGTRLTVL.

In the case of this clonotype: This may arise from a read error, as a much more abundant clone is one base away. The chain recombines TRBV3-1 with TRBJ1-1; D gene unclear. The CDR3 covers 15 residues. Germline assignment: CDR1 LGHDT and CDR2 YNNKEL (reference sequence). CDR3 nucleotide sequence: TGTGCCAGCAGCCCGAGGCAGTTGTACAACACTGAAGCTTTATTT. Residues: CASSPRQLYNTEALF.

The table lists this clonotype with a count of one. The V call is TRBV7-8, the J call TRBJ2-2; D is tentatively TRBD1 or TRBD2 (5 bases each). Germline V gene sequence: CDR1 SGHVS, CDR2 FQNEAQ. Deletions cut 3 bases from V and 7 bases from J, with 15 bases between. The CDR3 covers 15 residues. Written as DNA, the CDR3 is TGTGCCAGCAGCTTGGGGCTAGCCCCCAACGGGGAGCTGTTTTTT. It specifies CASSLGLAPNGELFF.

In this sample, this clonotype turned up many times. This chain uses TRBV30 with TRBJ2-1, with TRBD2 matching over 12 bases. The germline V gene has CDR1 GTSNPN and CDR2 SVGIG (reference sequence). This CDR3 region has 16 residues. Trimming removed 1 base from V and 7 bases from J; junction bases left unmatched: 8. The CDR3 sequence is CAWSGGLAGPANEQFF. CDR3 coding DNA: TGTGCCTGGAGTGGTGGACTAGCGGGGCCGGCGAATGAGCAGTTCTTC.

This clonotype was seen many times. The rearrangement joins TRBV14 to TRBJ2-7; no definite D call. Per germline, CDR1 SGHDN and CDR2 FVKESK. This CDR3 is 14 amino acids long. The germline V and J ends were trimmed by 4 bases and 0 bases, with 10 bases remaining between them. CDR3 region: CASSRMGSSYEQYF. As DNA, the CDR3 is TGTGCCAGCAGCCGAATGGGCAGCTCCTACGAGCAGTACTTC.

This clonotype was picked up many times. The chain combines TRBV29-1 with TRBJ2-1, with D tentatively TRBD2 (6 bases). Trimming removed 3 bases from V and 7 bases from J, with 10 bases in between. CDR3 size: 12 residues. Germline CDR1 SQVTM, CDR2 ANQGSEA. The CDR3 region has the DNA TGCAGCGTTGACGGCAGCGGGAATGAGCAGTTCTTC. Its translation is CSVDGSGNEQFF.

The chain joins TRBV28 to TRBJ2-3; TRBD2 matches at 7 bases. The V segment lost 6 bases and the J segment 7 bases; nucleotides outside the gene matches: 13. This CDR3 spans 15 amino acids. Germline-derived CDR1 and CDR2 are MDHEN and SYDVKM. DNA of the CDR3: TGTGCCAGCAGCTTAATTGCGGGAGAAATGTATACGCAGTATTTT. As protein: CASSLIAGEMYTQYF.

For this clonotype: Given a much more abundant clone one base away, this may be a read error. This chain connects TRBV19 to TRBJ1-4; 8 bases align to TRBD1. This CDR3 is built from 15 residues. CDR1 and CDR2 from the germline V gene are LNHDA and SQIVND (reference sequence). CDR3 amino acids: CASSMDRAGSEKLSF. The CDR3 DNA is TGTGCCAGTAGTATGGACAGGGCGGGAAGTGAAAAACTGTCTTTT.